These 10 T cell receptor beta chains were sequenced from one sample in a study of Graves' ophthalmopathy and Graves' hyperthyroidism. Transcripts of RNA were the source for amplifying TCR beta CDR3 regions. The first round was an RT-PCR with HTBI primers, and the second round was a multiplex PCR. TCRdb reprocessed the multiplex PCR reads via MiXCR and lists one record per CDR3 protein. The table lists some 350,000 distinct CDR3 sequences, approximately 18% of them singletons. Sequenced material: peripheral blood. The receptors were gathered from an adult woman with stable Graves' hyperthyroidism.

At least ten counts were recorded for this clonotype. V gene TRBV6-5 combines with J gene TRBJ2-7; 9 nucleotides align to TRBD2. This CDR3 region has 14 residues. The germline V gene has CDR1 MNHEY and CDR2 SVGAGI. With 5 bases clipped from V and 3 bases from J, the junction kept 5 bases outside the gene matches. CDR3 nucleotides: TGTGCCAGCAGTCCACTAGCGGGCCACTACGAGCAGTACTTC. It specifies CASSPLAGHYEQYF.

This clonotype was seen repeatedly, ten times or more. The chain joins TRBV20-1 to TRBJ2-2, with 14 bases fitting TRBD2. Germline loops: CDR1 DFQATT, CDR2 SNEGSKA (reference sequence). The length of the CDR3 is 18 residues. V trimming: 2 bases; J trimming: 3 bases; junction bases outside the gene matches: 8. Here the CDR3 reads CSARPTSGRAWDTGELFF. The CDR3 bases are TGCAGTGCTAGACCGACTAGCGGGAGGGCGTGGGACACCGGGGAGCTGTTTTTT.

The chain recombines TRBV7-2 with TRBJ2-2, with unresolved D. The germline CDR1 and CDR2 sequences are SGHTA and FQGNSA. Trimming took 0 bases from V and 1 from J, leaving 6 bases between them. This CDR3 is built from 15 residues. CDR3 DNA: TGTGCCAGCAGCTTAGCGGGGTGGAACACCGGGGAGCTGTTTTTT. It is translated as CASSLAGWNTGELFF. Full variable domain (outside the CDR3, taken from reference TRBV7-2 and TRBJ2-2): GAGVSQSPSNKVTEKGKDVELRCDPISGHTALYWYRQSLGQGLEFLIYFQGNSAPDKSGLPSDRFSAERTGGSVSTLTIQRTQQEDSAVYLCASSLAGWNTGELFFGEGSRLTVL.

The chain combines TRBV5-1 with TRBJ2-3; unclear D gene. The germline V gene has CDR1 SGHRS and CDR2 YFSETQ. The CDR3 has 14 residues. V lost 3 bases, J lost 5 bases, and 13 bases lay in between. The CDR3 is CASSSMAWEDTQYF. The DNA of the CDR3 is TGCGCCAGCAGCTCGATGGCGTGGGAAGATACGCAGTATTTT.

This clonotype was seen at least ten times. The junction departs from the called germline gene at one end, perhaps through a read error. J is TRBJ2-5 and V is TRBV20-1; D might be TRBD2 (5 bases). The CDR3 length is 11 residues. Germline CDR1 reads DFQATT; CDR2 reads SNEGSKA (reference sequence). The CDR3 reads CSAMREETKYF. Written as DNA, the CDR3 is TGCAGTGCTATGAGGGAAGAGACCAAGTACTTC.

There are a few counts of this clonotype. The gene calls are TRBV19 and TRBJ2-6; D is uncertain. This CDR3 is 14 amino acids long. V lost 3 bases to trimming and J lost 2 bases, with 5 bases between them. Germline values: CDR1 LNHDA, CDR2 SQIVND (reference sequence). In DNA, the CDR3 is TGTGCCAGTAGTATCTGGACTGGGGCCAACGTCCTGACTTTC. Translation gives CASSIWTGANVLTF.

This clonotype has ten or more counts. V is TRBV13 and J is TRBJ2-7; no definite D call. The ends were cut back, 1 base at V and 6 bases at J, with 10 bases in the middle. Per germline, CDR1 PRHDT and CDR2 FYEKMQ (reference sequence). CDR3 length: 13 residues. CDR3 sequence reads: CASSLVGRVEQYF. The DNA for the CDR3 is TGTGCCAGCAGCTTAGTTGGGCGAGTCGAGCAGTACTTC.

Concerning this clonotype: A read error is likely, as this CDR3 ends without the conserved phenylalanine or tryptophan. CDR3 sequence: CASSKGQGGGETQYS. The CDR3 DNA sequence: TGTGCCAGCAGCAAAGGACAGGGGGGAGGAGAGACCCAGTACTCC. The V call is TRBV12-3 or TRBV12-4, the J call TRBJ2-5; 10 positions agree with TRBD1. The V and J ends lost 6 bases and 4 bases, in that order; junction bases with no gene match: 8. The CDR3 has 15 amino acids.

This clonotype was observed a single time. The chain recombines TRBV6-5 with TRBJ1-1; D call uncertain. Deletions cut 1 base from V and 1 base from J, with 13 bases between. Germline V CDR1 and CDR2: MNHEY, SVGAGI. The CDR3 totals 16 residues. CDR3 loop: CASSYYPGAPNTEAFF. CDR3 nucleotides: TGTGCCAGCAGTTACTACCCAGGAGCCCCGAACACTGAAGCTTTCTTT.

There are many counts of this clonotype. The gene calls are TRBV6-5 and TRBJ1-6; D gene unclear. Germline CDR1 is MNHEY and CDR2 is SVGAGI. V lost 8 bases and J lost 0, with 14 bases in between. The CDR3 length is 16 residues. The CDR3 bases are TGTGCCAGCGGTTGGTTGAGGAGCTCCTATAATTCACCCCTCCACTTT. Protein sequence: CASGWLRSSYNSPLHF.